One sample yielded the 28 T cell receptor beta chains listed below, sequenced in a study of blood T cell repertoires in COVID-19. The method was immunoSEQ multiplex PCR; TCRdb's version includes in-frame clones alone and lacks a portion of them. The sample includes about 270,000 clones, about nine tenths of them seen just once. Specimen: PBMCs or T cells enriched from blood (not recorded which). The receptors come from a woman in her thirties or forties with acute COVID-19.

This clone was recorded once. The chain carries TRBV30 and TRBJ1-5; the match to TRBD1 covers 8 bases. This CDR3 comprises 13 residues. J gave up 4 bases and V 2 bases, and 1 base lay outside the gene matches. In germline, CDR1 is GTSNPN, CDR2 SVGIG (reference sequence). This CDR3 is CAWSQGANQPQHF. The CDR3 nucleotides read TGTGCCTGGAGTCAGGGGGCGAATCAGCCCCAGCATTTT.

The chain employs TRBV5-1 and TRBJ1-2, with D uncertain. The CDR3 is made up of 14 amino acids. Germline CDR1 reads SGHRS; CDR2 reads YFSETQ. V lost 0 bases and J lost 5, with 11 bases in between. This CDR3 is CASSLGTYLYGYTF. The CDR3 DNA sequence: TGCGCCAGCAGCTTGGGAACCTACTTATATGGCTACACCTTC.

The gene calls are TRBV24-1 and TRBJ1-1; D not certain. With 1 base removed from V and 9 bases from J, the gap between germline ends came to 5 bases. CDR1 and CDR2 (germline): KGHDR, SFDVKD. This CDR3 comprises 11 residues. The DNA of the CDR3 is TGTGCCACCAGTGATTTCAGGCAAGCTTTCTTT. It encodes CATSDFRQAFF.

This clone was seen only a few times. The chain links TRBV19 to TRBJ1-1, with a tentative D call TRBD1 (5 bases). The ends were cut back, 7 bases at V and 8 bases at J, with 23 bases in the middle. The CDR3 is made up of 15 amino acids. Looked up from germline, CDR1 is LNHDA and CDR2 is SQIVND (reference sequence). CDR3 in amino acids: CASNRPSAGSYEAFF. The CDR3 DNA sequence: TGTGCCAGTAATCGGCCTTCGGCAGGGTCATACGAAGCTTTCTTT.

This clone was seen a single time. V gene TRBV19 combines with J gene TRBJ2-3, with 8 bases lining up with TRBD2. Germline values: CDR1 LNHDA, CDR2 SQIVND (reference sequence). This CDR3 contains 15 residues. V was pared by 6 bases and J by 0 bases, with 5 bases of the junction left unmatched. The CDR3 DNA reads TGTGCCAGTAGGGTTAGCGGGGCTAGCACAGATACGCAGTATTTT. Translation gives CASRVSGASTDTQYF.

Concerning this clone: Other nucleotide sequences in the sample specify the same CDR3. This chain uses TRBV28 with TRBJ1-1; D not resolved. Germline V CDR1 and CDR2: MDHEN, SYDVKM. Trimming stripped 5 bases from V and 0 bases from J, with 10 bases between. CDR3 length: 14 residues. DNA of the CDR3: TGTGCCAGCAGTCCCGGAGGCATGAACACTGAAGCTTTCTTT. Translated: CASSPGGMNTEAFF.

This clone was detected only a few times. The chain links TRBV11-2 to TRBJ1-5; possible D gene TRBD1, 5 bases. This CDR3 is built from 15 residues. Germline CDR1 SGHAT, CDR2 FQNNGV. Trimming took off 1 base at V and 8 bases at J, with 15 bases between the two ends. CDR3 in DNA: TGTGCCAGCAGCTTAGGTCACGGGTCGGGGGAGCCCCAGCATTTT. It specifies CASSLGHGSGEPQHF.

The V gene is TRBV9, the J gene TRBJ1-3; D is ambiguous. This CDR3 comprises 13 residues. Germline CDR1 is SGDLS and CDR2 is YYNGEE. Trimming stripped 3 bases from V and 3 bases from J, with 7 bases between. The CDR3 bases are TGTGCCAGCAGCGCGGGAAGTGGAAACACCATATATTTT. Its translation is CASSAGSGNTIYF.

The genes are TRBV5-1 and TRBJ2-7, with 14 bases lining up with TRBD2. The CDR3 is made up of 17 amino acids. Germline lookup yields CDR1 SGHRS and CDR2 YFSETQ. Trimming took 5 bases from V and 0 from J; bases not matched to a gene: 7. CDR3 sequence (DNA): TGCGCCAGCAGTAGGACTAGCGGGAGGCTATCCTCCTACGAGCAGTACTTC. Translating it yields CASSRTSGRLSSYEQYF.

This sequence joins TRBV12-3 or TRBV12-4 and TRBJ1-2; D may be TRBD1 (6 bases). This CDR3 has 13 amino acids. V gave up 5 bases and J gave up 0 bases, with 7 bases separating them. The CDR3 DNA reads as TGTGCCAGCAGTCGACAGGCTAACTATGGCTACACCTTC. Its protein product is CASSRQANYGYTF.

The rearrangement uses TRBV28 and TRBJ2-6, with 11 nucleotides matching TRBD2. CDR1 and CDR2 (germline): MDHEN, SYDVKM. There are 17 residues in the CDR3. Germline trimming cut 6 bases from V and 0 bases from J; bases unmatched to any gene: 4. The DNA for the CDR3 is TGTGCCAGCAGGCGACTAGCGGGGATCTCTGGGGCCAACGTCCTGACTTTC. Protein: CASRRLAGISGANVLTF.

This clone is a singleton in its sample. The chain employs TRBV21-1 and TRBJ1-5. TRBV21-1 constitutes a pseudogene. The length of the CDR3 is 18 residues. The CDR3 spells CASSKGESLDHSNQPQHF. The CDR3 nucleotides read TGTGCCAGCAGCAAAGGGGAGTCCTTAGATCATAGCAATCAGCCCCAGCATTTT.

J is TRBJ2-3 and V is TRBV24-1; 7 bases align to TRBD1. The CDR3 loop spans 17 amino acids. From germline, CDR1 is KGHDR and CDR2 SFDVKD. J was trimmed by 2 bases and V by 0 bases; bases with no gene match: 7. CDR3 sequence: CATSDLSTGIHTDTQYF. As DNA, the CDR3 is TGTGCCACCAGTGATTTGTCGACAGGGATCCACACAGATACGCAGTATTTT.

The rearrangement joins TRBV3-1 (or the pseudogene TRBV3-2) to TRBJ1-1, with a possible D match to TRBD1 (6 bases). V lost 0 bases and J lost 3, with 11 bases in between. The V gene's germline CDR1 is LGHDT and CDR2 YNNKEL (reference sequence). The CDR3 covers 15 residues. The chain's CDR3 is CASSQDLGGDTEAFF. For the CDR3, the DNA is TGTGCCAGCAGCCAAGATCTAGGGGGGGACACTGAAGCTTTCTTT.

In DNA form, the CDR3 reads TGTGCCAGCAGCATACAGGGTCGGGATGGCTACACCTTC. It is translated as CASSIQGRDGYTF. The chain links TRBV12-3 or TRBV12-4 to TRBJ1-2; D possibly corresponds to TRBD1 (6 bases). The CDR3 has 13 residues. V lost 6 bases to trimming and J lost 6 bases, with 14 bases between them.

The chain combines TRBV9 with TRBJ2-1; 9 positions agree with TRBD2. Per the germline V gene, CDR1 is SGDLS and CDR2 is YYNGEE. V gave up 0 bases and J gave up 5 bases; unmatched junction bases: 12. The CDR3 is made up of 18 amino acids. CDR3 sequence reads: CASSVEIAGLATHNEQFF. The CDR3 DNA is TGTGCCAGCAGCGTAGAGATCGCCGGACTAGCGACCCACAATGAGCAGTTCTTC. The whole variable domain, filled in from reference TRBV9 and TRBJ2-1, reads DSGVTQTPKHLITATGQRVTLRCSPRSGDLSVYWYQQSLDQGLQFLIQYYNGEERAKGNILERFSAQQFPDLHSELNLSSLELGDSALYFCASSVEIAGLATHNEQFFGPGTRLTVL.

The gene calls are TRBV15 and TRBJ2-7; TRBD1 aligns across 9 bases. This CDR3 is 15 amino acids long. Per the germline V gene, CDR1 is LNHNV and CDR2 is YYDKDF (reference sequence). Trimming took 0 bases from V and 2 from J; bases not matched to a gene: 2. This CDR3 is CATSREGQGAYEQYF. The CDR3, as DNA: TGTGCCACCAGCAGAGAGGGACAGGGTGCCTACGAGCAGTACTTC. The whole variable domain, filled in from reference TRBV15 and TRBJ2-7, reads DAMVIQNPRYQVTQFGKPVTLSCSQTLNHNVMYWYQQKSSQAPKLLFHYYDKDFNNEADTPDNFQSRRPNTSFCFLDIRSPGLGDTAMYLCATSREGQGAYEQYFGPGTRLTVT.

The chain is built from TRBV5-1 and TRBJ2-7; 8 bases fit TRBD1. In germline, CDR1 is SGHRS, CDR2 YFSETQ. The CDR3 is 17 amino acids. Trimming cost V 2 bases and J 4 bases; bases outside gene matches: 14. The CDR3 DNA reads as TGCGCCAGCAGCTTCAACGTTCTAGGACAGGGATTTTACGAGCAGTACTTC. Translated: CASSFNVLGQGFYEQYF.

This chain connects TRBV10-3 to TRBJ1-1, with D possibly being TRBD1 (5 bases). The CDR3 length is 13 residues. Trimming cost V 6 bases and J 4 bases, with 12 bases left between them. In germline, CDR1 is ENHRY, CDR2 SYGVKD. Written as DNA, the CDR3 is TGTGCCATCAGGCGGGACGGTCCCACTGAAGCTTTCTTT. Its protein is CAIRRDGPTEAFF.

V usage is TRBV4-1 and J usage is TRBJ1-2; possible D gene TRBD1, 5 bases. CDR1 is MGHRA and CDR2 is YSYEKL in the germline V gene. The CDR3 sequence is 15 residues long. The V end lost 1 base, the J end lost 3 bases, and 12 bases lay between the germline ends. CDR3 in amino acids: CASSQGVPGDYGYTF. The DNA for the CDR3 is TGCGCCAGCAGCCAAGGTGTACCGGGGGACTATGGCTACACCTTC.

The V and J genes are TRBV7-2 and TRBJ2-1; 7 nucleotides match TRBD2. Germline loops: CDR1 SGHTA, CDR2 FQGNSA. Trimming removed 0 bases from V and 1 base from J; junction bases left unmatched: 6. CDR3 length equals 17 residues. This CDR3 reads CASSLALGRSSYNEQFF. DNA of the CDR3: TGTGCCAGCAGCTTAGCGCTCGGGAGGAGTTCCTACAATGAGCAGTTCTTC.

This sequence joins TRBV6-5 and TRBJ2-3; the D is unclear. CDR3 size: 14 residues. Germline lookup yields CDR1 MNHEY and CDR2 SVGAGI. Trimming stripped 6 bases from V and 4 bases from J, with 14 bases between. Here the CDR3 DNA reads TGTGCCAGCAGCCTGTACCAAGAGGCAGATACGCAGTATTTT. Translated, it gives CASSLYQEADTQYF.

V gene TRBV10-1 combines with J gene TRBJ1-1; D is unresolved. The V end lost 2 bases, the J end lost 4 bases, and 8 bases lay between the germline ends. Per the germline V gene, CDR1 is WNHNN and CDR2 is SYGVQD (reference sequence). The CDR3 covers 13 residues. CDR3 coding DNA: TGCGCCAGCAGTGAGGAGGGCACCACTGAAGCTTTCTTT. Translated: CASSEEGTTEAFF.

This chain joins TRBV9 and TRBJ1-2, with TRBD1 matching 8 bases. V lost 0 bases to trimming and J lost 5 bases; unmatched junction nucleotides: 9. The V gene's germline CDR1 is SGDLS and CDR2 YYNGEE. The CDR3 covers 16 residues. The CDR3 is CASSVGGQGVGYGYTF. As DNA, the CDR3 is TGTGCCAGCAGCGTAGGTGGACAGGGTGTTGGATATGGCTACACCTTC.

The chain carries TRBV28 and TRBJ1-2, with no clear D. Trimming cost V 3 bases and J 3 bases, with 8 bases left between them. This CDR3 has 13 amino acids. Per the germline V gene, CDR1 is MDHEN and CDR2 is SYDVKM. CDR3 protein: CASSFGEDYGYTF. For the CDR3, the DNA is TGTGCCAGCAGTTTCGGAGAGGACTATGGCTACACCTTC.

The chain uses TRBV30 and TRBJ2-1, with 7 bases identical to TRBD2. CDR1 GTSNPN and CDR2 SVGIG come from the germline V gene (reference sequence). The CDR3 is made up of 14 amino acids. V lost 2 bases, J lost 10 bases, and 11 bases stayed unmatched. The CDR3 reads CAWSWVAREGEQFF. CDR3 DNA: TGTGCCTGGAGTTGGGTAGCGAGGGAGGGAGAGCAGTTCTTC.

The CDR3: CASSPADRDSYEQYV. CDR3 DNA sequence: TGTGCCAGCAGCCCCGCGGACAGGGACTCCTACGAGCAGTACGTC. V is TRBV28 and J is TRBJ2-7; 8 bases match TRBD1. This CDR3 has 15 residues. V shed 6 bases and J 0 bases; nucleotides not matched to a gene: 7. Per germline, CDR1 MDHEN and CDR2 SYDVKM.

The chain carries TRBV6-2 or TRBV6-3 and TRBJ2-1; the match to TRBD2 covers 7 bases. V gave up 2 bases and J gave up 7 bases; unmatched junction bases: 11. Germline V gives CDR1 MNHEY, CDR2 SVGEGT. The CDR3 runs 16 residues. CDR3 region: CASSYEFAGEGNEQFF. The CDR3 region has the DNA TGTGCCAGCAGTTACGAGTTTGCGGGGGAAGGGAATGAGCAGTTCTTC.